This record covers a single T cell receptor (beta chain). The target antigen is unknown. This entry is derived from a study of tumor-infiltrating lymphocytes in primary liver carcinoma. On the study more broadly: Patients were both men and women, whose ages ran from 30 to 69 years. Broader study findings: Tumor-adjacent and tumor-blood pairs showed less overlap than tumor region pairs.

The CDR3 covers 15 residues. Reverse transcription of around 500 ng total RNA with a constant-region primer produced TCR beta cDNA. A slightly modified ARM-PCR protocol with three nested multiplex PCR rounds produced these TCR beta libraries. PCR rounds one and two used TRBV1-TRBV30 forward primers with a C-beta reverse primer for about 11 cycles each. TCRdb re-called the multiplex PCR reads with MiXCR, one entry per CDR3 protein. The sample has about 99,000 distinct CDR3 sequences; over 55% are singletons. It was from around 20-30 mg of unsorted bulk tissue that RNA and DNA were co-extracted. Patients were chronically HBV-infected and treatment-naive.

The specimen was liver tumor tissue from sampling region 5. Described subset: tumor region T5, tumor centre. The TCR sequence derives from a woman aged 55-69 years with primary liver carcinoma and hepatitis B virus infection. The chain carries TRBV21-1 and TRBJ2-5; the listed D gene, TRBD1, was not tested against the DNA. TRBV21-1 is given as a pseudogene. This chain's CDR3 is CASSIEGTEPETQYF. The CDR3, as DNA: TGTGCCAGCAGCATAGAGGGGACGGAACCAGAGACCCAGTACTTC.